The 26 T cell receptor beta chains presented below share a single source sample, sequenced in a study of PD-1 blockade in classical Hodgkin lymphoma. The time point was: cycle 4 day 1 (C4D1), after 5 to 7 weeks of nivolumab. Every patient relapsed after autologous stem cell transplantation, and brentuximab vedotin exposure varied. Data came from immunoSEQ multiplex PCR; TCRdb stores just in-frame clones and leaves some out. The sample yields roughly 8,000 clones, roughly nine tenths seen once. Sample: peripheral blood mononuclear cells (PBMCs), taken before the fourth cycle of nivolumab. The source is a human donor with classical Hodgkin lymphoma.

V usage is TRBV7-8 and J usage is TRBJ2-3; possibly TRBD1 for D (6 bases). The V end lost 0 bases, the J end lost 4 bases, and 11 bases lay between the germline ends. The germline gives CDR1 SGHVS, CDR2 FQNEAQ. The CDR3 sequence is 15 residues long. CDR3 nucleotides: TGTGCCAGCAGCTTAGCCCCAGGGGTTCCAGATACGCAGTATTTT. This sequence encodes CASSLAPGVPDTQYF. Complete variable domain (other parts from reference TRBV7-8 and TRBJ2-3): GAGVSQSPRYKVAKRGQDVALRCDPISGHVSLFWYQQALGQGPEFLTYFQNEAQLDKSGLPSDRFFAERPEGSVSTLKIQRTQQEDSAVYLCASSLAPGVPDTQYFGPGTRLTVL.

The chain joins TRBV6-6 to TRBJ1-6; 7 bases line up with TRBD1. There are 15 residues in the CDR3. CDR1 is MNHNY, CDR2 SVGAGI, per germline (reference sequence). The J segment lost 9 bases and the V segment lost 2 bases, leaving 7 bases of the junction unmatched. The CDR3 is CASSYGGGGSSPLHF. The DNA of the CDR3 is TGTGCCAGCAGTTACGGAGGGGGCGGGAGTTCACCCCTCCACTTT.

This clone came up once. V gene TRBV7-8 combines with J gene TRBJ2-7; TRBD1 aligns across 7 bases. Germline trimming cut 5 bases from V and 3 bases from J; bases unmatched to any gene: 16. Germline lookup yields CDR1 SGHVS and CDR2 FQNEAQ. The CDR3 totals 17 residues. CDR3 in DNA: TGTGCCAGCAGCAAAGGGGGCCAGGGCCTGTACTTCTACGAGCAGTACTTC. It yields the protein CASSKGGQGLYFYEQYF. Complete variable domain (other parts from reference TRBV7-8 and TRBJ2-7): GAGVSQSPRYKVAKRGQDVALRCDPISGHVSLFWYQQALGQGPEFLTYFQNEAQLDKSGLPSDRFFAERPEGSVSTLKIQRTQQEDSAVYLCASSKGGQGLYFYEQYFGPGTRLTVT.

The chain employs TRBV5-4 and TRBJ1-2, with D perhaps matching TRBD1 (5 bases). V was pared by 4 bases and J by 5 bases, with 21 bases between. The CDR3 length is 16 residues. CDR1 and CDR2 (germline): SGHNT, YYREEE (reference sequence). CDR3 sequence (DNA): TGTGCCAGCAGCGTTTTTCCTGGGGGAGTCTATTATGGCTACACCTTC. Its translation is CASSVFPGGVYYGYTF.

J is TRBJ2-7 and V is TRBV7-2; 10 bases map to TRBD2. This CDR3 is 15 amino acids long. Germline V CDR1 and CDR2: SGHTA, FQGNSA. Trimming removed 1 base from V and 7 bases from J; junction bases left unmatched: 7. The CDR3 DNA follows: TGTGCCAGCAGCTTAGATCCGGGACTAGCGTGGGAGCAGTACTTC. Translated: CASSLDPGLAWEQYF.

This rearrangement joins TRBV10-3 to TRBJ2-7; no firm D call. Trimming pared 2 bases from V and 4 bases from J, leaving 9 bases between. The CDR3 extends over 13 amino acids. CDR1 and CDR2 (germline): ENHRY, SYGVKD. The CDR3 bases are TGTGCCATCAGTGAGGCTAGACGGTACGAGCAGTACTTC. This gives the protein CAISEARRYEQYF.

DNA for the CDR3: TGTGCCAGCTGCCAGGGGGCCCATCAGCCCCAGCATTTT. Translated, it gives CASCQGAHQPQHF. The J gene is TRBJ1-5, the V gene TRBV6-5, with 8 positions matching TRBD1. CDR1 and CDR2 (germline): MNHEY, SVGAGI. V trimming: 8 bases; J trimming: 5 bases; junction bases outside the gene matches: 5. This CDR3 region has 13 residues.

V is TRBV5-1 and J is TRBJ2-6; D is unclear. The CDR3 is made up of 15 amino acids. Germline V gives CDR1 SGHRS, CDR2 YFSETQ. V lost 4 bases to trimming and J lost 0 bases, with 8 bases between them. The CDR3 nucleotides read TGCGCCAGCAGCCCGGGCCTCTCTGGGGCCAACGTCCTGACTTTC. Translating gives CASSPGLSGANVLTF.

This chain uses TRBV28 with TRBJ2-7; D perhaps matches TRBD1 (6 bases). This CDR3 is 16 amino acids long. Trimming removed 6 bases at V and 5 bases at J, with 23 bases between. Germline values: CDR1 MDHEN, CDR2 SYDVKM. CDR3 nucleotide sequence: TGTGCCAGCAGCCGGACAGCCGGGGTGGGGAGCGACGAGCAGTACTTC. Encoded protein: CASSRTAGVGSDEQYF.

The chain links TRBV9 to TRBJ2-5; 8 bases align to TRBD2. The CDR3 is 17 residues long. Germline trimming cut 0 bases from V and 3 bases from J; bases unmatched to any gene: 10. Germline CDR1 SGDLS, CDR2 YYNGEE. The CDR3, as DNA: TGTGCCAGCAGCGTAGGGGGGCTAGCGGGCCTCAAAGAGACCCAGTACTTC. It codes for CASSVGGLAGLKETQYF.

This clone was detected only a few times. The chain recombines TRBV27 with TRBJ2-5; D unresolved. V was clipped by 8 bases and J by 4 bases, with 8 bases between them. CDR3 size: 11 residues. The germline V gene has CDR1 MNHEY and CDR2 SMNVEV (reference sequence). The CDR3 region is CASGSGETQYF. The CDR3 DNA reads as TGTGCCAGCGGGTCAGGAGAGACCCAGTACTTC.

This chain joins TRBV9 and TRBJ2-3; D unresolved. The length of the CDR3 is 16 residues. Germline V gene sequence: CDR1 SGDLS, CDR2 YYNGEE. The ends were cut back, 1 base at V and 0 bases at J, with 12 bases in the middle. As DNA, the CDR3 is TGTGCCAGCAGCGTAACCAGCCAGGATAGCACAGATACGCAGTATTTT. Its protein is CASSVTSQDSTDTQYF.

This clone was observed a few times. The chain recombines TRBV5-5 with TRBJ1-1; unclear D gene. Germline-derived CDR1 and CDR2 are SGHKS and YYEKEE (reference sequence). There are 15 residues in the CDR3. V dropped 2 bases and J dropped 1 base, with 12 bases sitting between them. The DNA for the CDR3 is TGTGCCAGCAGCTTTGGTTGGGGATCGAACACTGAAGCTTTCTTT. It encodes CASSFGWGSNTEAFF.

This CDR3 is CASSPRGGGSREQFF. In DNA, the CDR3 is TGCGCCAGCAGCCCGAGGGGTGGTGGTTCGCGGGAGCAGTTCTTC. The chain uses TRBV10-2 and TRBJ2-1; D tentatively fits TRBD1 or TRBD2 (5 bases each). The CDR3 consists of 15 residues. Looked up from germline, CDR1 is WSHSY and CDR2 is SAAADI. V lost 6 bases to trimming and J lost 10 bases, with 22 bases between them.

A note on this clone: Other DNA sequences from this sample encode an identical CDR3 as well. This chain connects TRBV7-9 to TRBJ2-5; a possible D gene is TRBD1 (6 bases). CDR3 size: 13 residues. V dropped 5 bases and J dropped 2 bases, with 9 bases sitting between them. Germline CDR1 is SEHNR and CDR2 is FQNEAQ (reference sequence). CDR3 sequence: CASSPDSQETQYF. The CDR3 DNA follows: TGTGCCAGCAGCCCGGACAGTCAAGAGACCCAGTACTTC.

This clone turned up a few times. The V gene is TRBV21-1, the J gene TRBJ2-7; the D call in the table, TRBD1, was not verified against the DNA. TRBV21-1 is a pseudogene. This CDR3 is 17 amino acids long. The CDR3 loop is CASSVQGQGTQTYEQYF. DNA of the CDR3: TGTGCCAGCAGCGTACAGGGACAGGGGACCCAGACCTACGAGCAGTACTTC.

The CDR3 bases are TGTGCCAGCAGCCCTGGGGGGACTAGCGGGAGGGCCCGCCCAGATACGCAGTATTTT. This encodes CASSPGGTSGRARPDTQYF. The chain has TRBV7-9 and TRBJ2-3, with 16 bases that match TRBD2. The CDR3 runs to 19 residues. The V and J ends lost 5 bases and 4 bases, in that order; junction bases with no gene match: 12. CDR1 and CDR2 from the germline V gene are SEHNR and FQNEAQ (reference sequence).

The chain links TRBV7-2 to TRBJ2-5; TRBD2 aligns across 10 bases. Germline V lookup: CDR1 SGHTA, CDR2 FQGNSA. The trim removed 5 bases at V and 7 bases at J, leaving 10 bases unmatched. CDR3 length equals 15 residues. The DNA of the CDR3 is TGTGCCAGCAGCCTAGGGACTAGCGTTTCAGGGACCCAGTACTTC. Encoded protein: CASSLGTSVSGTQYF.

The gene calls are TRBV7-9 and TRBJ1-2; D uncertain. Germline assignment: CDR1 SEHNR and CDR2 FQNEAQ (reference sequence). The ends were cut back, 1 base at V and 6 bases at J, with 12 bases in the middle. This CDR3 spans 14 amino acids. DNA of the CDR3: TGTGCCAGCAGCTTAGTCTCACTACGAGATGGCTACACCTTC. This translates into CASSLVSLRDGYTF.

The gene calls are TRBV19 and TRBJ2-7; no firm D call. Trimming took off 4 bases at V and 10 bases at J, with 20 bases between the two ends. The CDR3 runs to 14 residues. Germline values: CDR1 LNHDA, CDR2 SQIVND (reference sequence). CDR3 sequence: CASSTLPQSQEQYF. In DNA form, the CDR3 reads TGTGCCAGTAGTACTCTCCCCCAGAGCCAGGAACAGTACTTC.

A single count supports this clone. The gene calls are TRBV6-1 and TRBJ1-2; TRBD1 matches at 8 bases. V lost 7 bases to trimming and J lost 0 bases; unmatched junction nucleotides: 4. Germline CDR1 reads MNHNS; CDR2 reads SASEGT. The CDR3 is 14 amino acids. In DNA form, the CDR3 reads TGTGCCAGCACTGACAGGGGTCCTAACTATGGCTACACCTTC. This sequence encodes CASTDRGPNYGYTF.

This chain connects TRBV11-3 to TRBJ2-1, with a weak D call TRBD1 (9 bases). The CDR3 runs to 16 residues. The V end was cut by 5 bases, the J end by 1 base, with 15 bases between. The germline gives CDR1 SGHNT, CDR2 YENEEA. For the CDR3, the DNA is TGTGCCAGCAGCGCGGGGGGACAGGGTTCCTACAATGAGCAGTTCTTC. Its protein product is CASSAGGQGSYNEQFF.

This rearrangement joins TRBV19 to TRBJ1-2, with a weak D call TRBD1 (5 bases). The ends were cut back, 5 bases at V and 8 bases at J, with 21 bases in the middle. This CDR3 has 15 residues. Looked up from germline, CDR1 is LNHDA and CDR2 is SQIVND (reference sequence). The CDR3 loop is CASSQNGAIPQGYTF. The CDR3 bases are TGTGCCAGTAGTCAGAACGGGGCCATACCACAGGGCTACACCTTC.

V is TRBV6-5 and J is TRBJ2-7; 9 bases line up with TRBD1. The ends lost 3 bases at V and 6 bases at J; junction bases unmatched: 6. Germline V gives CDR1 MNHEY, CDR2 SVGAGI. This CDR3 region has 14 residues. The CDR3 loop is CASSYTGGAGEQYF. The CDR3, as DNA: TGTGCCAGCAGTTATACAGGGGGCGCGGGCGAGCAGTACTTC.

V and J are TRBV10-3 and TRBJ2-2, with D unclear. Per germline, CDR1 ENHRY and CDR2 SYGVKD. V dropped 4 bases and J dropped 7 bases, with 13 bases sitting between them. This CDR3 is 14 amino acids long. CDR3 in amino acids: CAISVNAQIGELFF. The CDR3, as DNA: TGTGCCATCAGTGTGAACGCACAAATCGGGGAGCTGTTTTTT.

V is TRBV30 and J is TRBJ2-1; TRBD2 agrees at 8 bases. Germline CDR1 reads GTSNPN; CDR2 reads SVGIG (reference sequence). Losses at the gene ends were 2 bases for V and 4 bases for J; bases not matched to a gene: 4. CDR3 size: 14 residues. CDR3 nucleotide sequence: TGTGCCTGGAGTTTAGAGCGGGAGTACAATGAGCAGTTCTTC. Its translation: CAWSLEREYNEQFF.